Following are 13 T cell receptor beta chains from one sample sequenced in a study of blood T cell repertoires in COVID-19. The protocol was immunoSEQ multiplex PCR, while the TCRdb copy is restricted to in-frame clones and leaves out a portion. The repertoire holds over 150,000 clones, with roughly nine tenths as singletons. Sequencing used peripheral blood. Receptors were obtained from a man in his fifties or sixties with acute or convalescent COVID-19.

This chain links TRBV7-3 with TRBJ2-3; TRBD1 aligns across 7 bases. The trim removed 6 bases at V and 3 bases at J, leaving 6 bases unmatched. Per germline, CDR1 SGHTA and CDR2 FQGTGA. This CDR3 is built from 14 residues. DNA of the CDR3: TGTGCCAGCAGTGAAGGACAGGTGACAGATACGCAGTATTTT. Residues: CASSEGQVTDTQYF. The whole variable domain, remainder taken from reference TRBV7-3 and TRBJ2-3, is GAGVSQTPSNKVTEKGKYVELRCDPISGHTALYWYRQSLGQGPEFLIYFQGTGAADDSGLPNDRFFAVRPEGSVSTLKIQRTERGDSAVYLCASSEGQVTDTQYFGPGTRLTVL.

The chain has TRBV19 and TRBJ2-1, with TRBD2 identical over 7 bases. Germline lookup yields CDR1 LNHDA and CDR2 SQIVND (reference sequence). The CDR3 spans 14 residues. Unmatched junction bases numbered 3, after V lost 5 bases and J lost 2 bases. CDR3 protein: CASSVGGTYNEQFF. The CDR3 coding sequence is TGTGCCAGTAGTGTCGGGGGGACCTACAATGAGCAGTTCTTC.

The chain uses TRBV19 and TRBJ1-1, with D uncertain. Looked up from germline, CDR1 is LNHDA and CDR2 is SQIVND (reference sequence). V was clipped by 6 bases and J by 1 base, with 12 bases between them. The CDR3 runs to 14 residues. The CDR3, as DNA: TGTGCCAGTAGGACCAGAGCAGGGAACACTGAAGCTTTCTTT. This gives the protein CASRTRAGNTEAFF.

V usage is TRBV5-4 and J usage is TRBJ2-1; maybe TRBD1 (5 bases). Looked up from germline, CDR1 is SGHNT and CDR2 is YYREEE (reference sequence). V gave up 6 bases and J gave up 4 bases, with 20 bases separating them. This CDR3 spans 16 amino acids. The CDR3 loop reads CASTAGLNREYNEQFF. Here the CDR3 DNA reads TGTGCCAGCACGGCAGGGCTAAATCGAGAGTACAATGAGCAGTTCTTC.

The chain couples TRBV27 to TRBJ2-7, with 10 positions matching TRBD2. The germline V gene encodes CDR1 MNHEY and CDR2 SMNVEV (reference sequence). The CDR3 runs 16 residues. After removal of 3 bases from V and 3 bases from J, the junction contained 8 bases not matched to a gene. CDR3 loop: CASSFGVAGGFYEQYF. The CDR3 bases are TGTGCCAGCAGTTTTGGGGTAGCGGGAGGTTTCTACGAGCAGTACTTC.

This rearrangement joins TRBV6-2 or TRBV6-3 to TRBJ1-1, with no clear D. Germline V lookup: CDR1 MNHEY, CDR2 SVGEGT. Trimming pared 0 bases from V and 7 bases from J, leaving 12 bases between. CDR3 length: 14 amino acids. The CDR3 here is CASSYSTGVVEAFF. The CDR3 DNA reads as TGTGCCAGCAGTTACTCGACGGGTGTTGTTGAAGCTTTCTTT.

The CDR3 DNA reads TGCGCCAGCAGCCAAGAAGGCCCGAGGCACGAGCAGTACTTC. Translation gives CASSQEGPRHEQYF. The gene calls are TRBV4-1 and TRBJ2-7; D call uncertain. The germline V and J ends were trimmed by 0 bases and 5 bases, with 11 bases remaining between them. Germline V gives CDR1 MGHRA, CDR2 YSYEKL. The CDR3 is 14 residues long.

The chain carries TRBV27 and TRBJ1-2; 7 bases map to TRBD1. The CDR3 has 15 residues. V trimming: 3 bases; J trimming: 4 bases; junction bases outside the gene matches: 8. The germline V gene has CDR1 MNHEY and CDR2 SMNVEV (reference sequence). The chain's CDR3 is CASSLRQGGLYGYTF. The CDR3 nucleotides are TGTGCCAGCAGTTTGAGACAGGGAGGCCTCTATGGCTACACCTTC.

The V gene is TRBV6-5, the J gene TRBJ1-1, with 7 bases fitting TRBD1. Germline V gene lookup returns CDR1 MNHEY and CDR2 SVGAGI. With V trimmed by 6 bases and J by 0 bases, 7 bases remained unmatched. The CDR3 runs 15 residues. The CDR3 bases are TGTGCCAGCAGGACTGACAGGGTTTTGAACACTGAAGCTTTCTTT. Translation: CASRTDRVLNTEAFF.

This clone has only one observation. The rearrangement uses TRBV11-2 and TRBJ1-4; D might be TRBD1 (5 bases). Looked up from germline, CDR1 is SGHAT and CDR2 is FQNNGV. With 3 bases removed from V and 8 bases from J, the gap between germline ends came to 16 bases. This CDR3 spans 15 amino acids. The CDR3 region has the DNA TGTGCCAGCAGCTTTAGCTTTGGGGCGGGGGAAAAACTGTTTTTT. Protein sequence: CASSFSFGAGEKLFF. The variable domain in full, with the rest retrieved from reference TRBV11-2 and TRBJ1-4, is EAGVAQSPRYKIIEKRQSVAFWCNPISGHATLYWYQQILGQGPKLLIQFQNNGVVDDSQLPKDRFSAERLKGVDSTLKIQPAKLEDSAVYLCASSFSFGAGEKLFFGSGTQLSVL.

This clone was seen more than once but under ten times. The chain joins TRBV6-5 to TRBJ2-7, with a weak D call TRBD2 (6 bases). With 7 bases removed from V and 7 bases from J, the gap between germline ends came to 17 bases. CDR1 MNHEY and CDR2 SVGAGI come from the germline V gene. This CDR3 is built from 13 residues. CDR3 nucleotide sequence: TGTGCCAGCATCGCCGGGAGAGACTTGGAGCAGTACTTC. It is translated as CASIAGRDLEQYF.

This sequence joins TRBV6-6 and TRBJ2-2, with a tentative D call TRBD2 (6 bases). The V end lost 0 bases, the J end lost 6 bases, and 11 bases lay between the germline ends. The CDR3 runs to 15 residues. Germline V gene lookup returns CDR1 MNHNY and CDR2 SVGAGI (reference sequence). The CDR3 region has the DNA TGTGCCAGCAGTTACTCGTTCGGAGGGCCCGGGGAGCTGTTTTTT. Translation gives CASSYSFGGPGELFF.

This sequence joins TRBV27 and TRBJ2-7, with 7 nucleotides matching TRBD1. The CDR3 contains 15 residues. CDR1 and CDR2 (germline): MNHEY, SMNVEV (reference sequence). V was pared by 5 bases and J by 1 base, with 8 bases of the junction left unmatched. CDR3 amino acids: CASSIKGALSYEQYV. CDR3 sequence (DNA): TGTGCCAGCAGTATTAAGGGGGCCCTATCCTACGAGCAGTACGTC.